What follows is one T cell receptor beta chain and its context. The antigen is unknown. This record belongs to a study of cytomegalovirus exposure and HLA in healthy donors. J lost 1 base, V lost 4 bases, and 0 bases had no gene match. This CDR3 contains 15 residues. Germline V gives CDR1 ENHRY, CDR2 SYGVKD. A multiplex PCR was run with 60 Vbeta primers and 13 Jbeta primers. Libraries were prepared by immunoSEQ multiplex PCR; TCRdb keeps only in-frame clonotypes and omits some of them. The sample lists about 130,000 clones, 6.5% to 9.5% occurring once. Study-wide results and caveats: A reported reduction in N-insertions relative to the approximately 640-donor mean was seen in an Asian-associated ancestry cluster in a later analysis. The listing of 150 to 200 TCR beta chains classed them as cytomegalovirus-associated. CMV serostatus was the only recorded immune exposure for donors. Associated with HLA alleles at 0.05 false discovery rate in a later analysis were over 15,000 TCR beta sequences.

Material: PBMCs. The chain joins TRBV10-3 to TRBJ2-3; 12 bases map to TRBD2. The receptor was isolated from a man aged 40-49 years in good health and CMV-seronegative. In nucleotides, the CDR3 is TGTGCCATCAGTGGGACTAGCGGGGGCACAGATACGCAGTATTTT. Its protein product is CAISGTSGGTDTQYF.